These T cell receptor beta chains were read from a single sample in a study of CD8+CD57+ T cells in acquired aplastic anemia. In TCRdb, the reads were re-called with MiXCR into one record per CDR3 protein. The repertoire includes 200,000 to 250,000 distinct CDR3 sequences, about 59% of them detected once, and roughly 29% sits in the top ten. The sample taken for sequencing was sorted CD4+, CD8+, or CD8+CD57+ T cells (not recorded which) from PBMCs. The receptors were sampled from a human donor in good health. Both conserved end residues are part of each CDR3. The order of the fields is J gene, CDR3 length, D gene, V gene, clone size, CDR3 DNA, CDR3 protein. The D gene is left open where the match is weak. Only some rows state a clone size, as once, few, many or a class for expanded clones.

TRBJ1-6,14,NA,TRBV19,NA,TGTGCCAGTAGTATAGACCGGGGTTATTCACCCCTCCACTTT,CASSIDRGYSPLHF
TRBJ2-1,16,TRBD2,TRBV7-6,NA,TGTGCCAGCAGCTTCCTAGCGGGGGAGTCCTACAATGAGCAGTTCTTC,CASSFLAGESYNEQFF
TRBJ1-6,16,TRBD1,TRBV7-2,NA,TGTGCCAGCAGCACCCGGACAGGGTGGGATAATTCACCCCTCCACTTT,CASSTRTGWDNSPLHF
TRBJ2-3,19,TRBD2,TRBV6-2/TRBV6-3,few,TGTGCCAGCAGCACTGAATATATGCTAGCGGGGGGGCCTCACAATACGCAGTATTTT,CASSTEYMLAGGPHNTQYF
TRBJ2-1,17,NA,TRBV9,few,TGTGCCAGCAGCGCGGAGTTTCATGACGGGTTCTACAATGAGCAGTTCTTC,CASSAEFHDGFYNEQFF
TRBJ1-1,12,NA,TRBV15,many,TGTGCCACCAGCAGAGACCGGACTGAAGCTTTCTTT,CATSRDRTEAFF
TRBJ1-6,14,NA,TRBV7-3,NA,TGTGCCAGCAGCCTTGCCCTCAGTGGTTCACCCCTCCACTTT,CASSLALSGSPLHF
TRBJ2-3,14,NA,TRBV24-1,NA,TGTGCCACCAGTATCGGGACAAGCACAGATACGCAGTATTTT,CATSIGTSTDTQYF
TRBJ1-2,12,NA,TRBV27,many,TGTGCCAGCAGACAGGGTTATCAGGGCTACACCTTC,CASRQGYQGYTF
TRBJ2-5,16,TRBD2,TRBV6-2/TRBV6-3,NA,TGTGCCAGCAGTAACCCGGGACTAGCGGGGAAAGAGACCCAGTACTTC,CASSNPGLAGKETQYF
TRBJ2-7,12,TRBD1,TRBV29-1,few,TGCAGCACCGACGGACAGGTGGGGGAGCAGTACTTC,CSTDGQVGEQYF
TRBJ2-7,13,TRBD2,TRBV4-1,once,TGCGCCAGCAGCCAAGGGGAGGGAGGCGAGCAGTACTTC,CASSQGEGGEQYF
TRBJ2-7,16,TRBD1,TRBV20-1,NA,TGCAGTGCTAGAGGGGACAGGGAGAGCTACACGTCCGAGCAGTACTTC,CSARGDRESYTSEQYF
TRBJ2-3,16,TRBD2,TRBV10-3,NA,TGTGCCATCAGAGGTAGCGGGGGATCGAGGTTGGATACGCAGTATTTT,CAIRGSGGSRLDTQYF
TRBJ2-1,15,NA,TRBV7-9,NA,TGTGCCAGCAGCACTCGAGGACTACAAGGGGATGAGCAGTTCTTC,CASSTRGLQGDEQFF
TRBJ2-7,15,NA,TRBV7-9,many,TGTGCCAGCAGCTTAAGTTCCGGGGGCCCCTACGAGCAGTACTTC,CASSLSSGGPYEQYF
TRBJ2-1,15,TRBD2,TRBV27,medium-sized,TGTGCCAGCAGTTTATTAGCGGGAGGCCCAGGTGAGCAGTTCTTC,CASSLLAGGPGEQFF
TRBJ2-1,16,TRBD1,TRBV5-1,many,TGCGCCAGCAGCCCGCCGGGGACAGGAGCTTACAATGAGCAGTTCTTC,CASSPPGTGAYNEQFF
TRBJ2-5,14,NA,TRBV7-9,NA,TGTACCAGCAGGTCCGCAGCCTCCCTTGAGACCCAGTACTTC,CTSRSAASLETQYF
TRBJ1-1,13,NA,TRBV7-3,NA,TGTGCCAGCAGCTTATTACCGGAGGCTGAAGCTTTCTTT,CASSLLPEAEAFF
TRBJ2-7,14,NA,TRBV6-6,once,TGTGCCGGCAGTCGCGGCGGACAAGTCTACGAGCAGTACTTC,CAGSRGGQVYEQYF
TRBJ1-2,12,NA,TRBV7-9,NA,TGTGCCAGCAGCTTATGGCCCGATGGCTACACCTTC,CASSLWPDGYTF
TRBJ2-7,13,TRBD2,TRBV10-3,NA,TGTGCCATCACACTAGCGGGGCCCTACGAGCAGTACTTC,CAITLAGPYEQYF
TRBJ2-1,13,NA,TRBV7-8,NA,TGTGCCAGCAGCCCAGAGGGGGACAATGAGCAGTTCTTC,CASSPEGDNEQFF